This T cell receptor beta chain is from a study of read filtering for tumor transcriptome and immune sequencing. The library was built from about 400 ng RNA with molecular barcoded adaptors for alpha/delta and beta/gamma chains. One entry per CDR3 protein, called by TCRdb with MiXCR from the reads. The table lists 100,000 to 150,000 distinct CDR3 sequences, 10% to 15% of them singletons, with approximately 11% in the top ten. CDR1 and CDR2 from the germline V gene are MGHRA and YSYEKL. V lost 1 base and J 2 bases, leaving 12 bases between the germline ends. The CDR3 extends over 16 amino acids. This clonotype appeared many times.

The sequenced material came from a population of CD138-negative cells sorted from bone marrow. The rearrangement links TRBV4-1 to TRBJ1-5; unclear D gene. The TCR comes from a donor aged 40 or over with multiple myeloma. The chain's CDR3 is CASSQAELRGNQPQHF. In DNA, the CDR3 is TGCGCCAGCAGCCAAGCCGAGCTCCGGGGCAATCAGCCCCAGCATTTT.